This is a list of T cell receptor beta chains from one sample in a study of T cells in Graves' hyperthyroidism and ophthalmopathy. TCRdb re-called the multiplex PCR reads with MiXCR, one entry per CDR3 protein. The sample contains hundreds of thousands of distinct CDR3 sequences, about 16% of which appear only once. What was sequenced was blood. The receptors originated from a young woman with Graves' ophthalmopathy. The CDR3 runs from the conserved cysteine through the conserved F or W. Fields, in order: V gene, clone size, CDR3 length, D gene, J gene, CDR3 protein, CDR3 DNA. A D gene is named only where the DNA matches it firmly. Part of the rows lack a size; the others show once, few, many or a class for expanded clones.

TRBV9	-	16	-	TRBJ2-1	CASSPSSGLLYNEQFF	TGTGCCAGCAGCCCTTCCTCGGGGCTCCTCTACAATGAGCAGTTCTTC
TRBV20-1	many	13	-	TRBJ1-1	CSANSSNRTEAFF	TGCAGTGCTAACAGCAGCAATCGCACTGAAGCTTTCTTT
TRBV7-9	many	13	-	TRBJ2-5	CASSLGLEETQYF	TGTGCCAGCAGCTTAGGGCTTGAAGAGACCCAGTACTTC
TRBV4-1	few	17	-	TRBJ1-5	CASSPQSRGSGNQPQHF	TGCGCCAGCAGCCCGCAGAGTAGGGGCTCGGGCAATCAGCCCCAGCATTTT
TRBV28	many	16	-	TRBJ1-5	CASSLLGGGSNQPQHF	TGTGCCAGCAGTTTATTGGGCGGGGGTAGCAATCAGCCCCAGCATTTT
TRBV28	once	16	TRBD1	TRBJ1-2	CASSSLGTGGGYGYTF	TGTGCCAGCAGTTCTCTCGGGACAGGGGGGGGCTATGGCTACACCTTC
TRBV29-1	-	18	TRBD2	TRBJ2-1	CSVSYPGTSGSFRNEQFF	TGCAGCGTCTCCTACCCCGGGACTAGCGGGAGCTTCCGCAATGAGCAGTTCTTC
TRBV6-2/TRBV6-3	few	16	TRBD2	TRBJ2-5	CASSYVVAGVQETQYF	TGTGCCAGCAGTTACGTTGTAGCGGGAGTTCAGGAGACCCAGTACTTC
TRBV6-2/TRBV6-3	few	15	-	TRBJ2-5	CASSYPLAVQETQYF	TGTGCCAGCAGTTACCCTTTAGCGGTTCAAGAGACCCAGTACTTC
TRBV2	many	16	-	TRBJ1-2	CASSELKLLIVYGYTF	TGTGCCAGCAGTGAATTGAAGCTCCTAATTGTCTATGGCTACACCTTC
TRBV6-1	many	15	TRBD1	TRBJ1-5	CASSVDRASNQPQHF	TGTGCCAGCAGCGTAGACAGGGCCAGCAATCAGCCCCAGCATTTT
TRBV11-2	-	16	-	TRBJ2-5	CASSQDSYWYQETQYF	TGTGCCAGCAGTCAAGACAGTTATTGGTACCAAGAGACCCAGTACTTC
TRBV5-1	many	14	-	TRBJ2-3	CASSLDRVEDTQYF	TGCGCCAGCAGCTTGGACAGGGTGGAAGATACGCAGTATTTT
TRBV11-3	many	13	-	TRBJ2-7	CASSQDTPYEQYF	TGTGCCAGCAGCCAAGACACGCCCTACGAGCAGTACTTC
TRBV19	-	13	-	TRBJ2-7	CASSPQTGYEQYF	TGTGCCAGTAGTCCGCAGACAGGCTACGAGCAGTACTTC
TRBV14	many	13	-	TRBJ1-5	CASSEGYGQPQHF	TGTGCCAGCAGTGAAGGGTATGGGCAGCCCCAGCATTTT
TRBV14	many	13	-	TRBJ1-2	CASSPSGPGGYTF	TGTGCCAGCAGCCCTTCCGGACCGGGCGGCTACACCTTC